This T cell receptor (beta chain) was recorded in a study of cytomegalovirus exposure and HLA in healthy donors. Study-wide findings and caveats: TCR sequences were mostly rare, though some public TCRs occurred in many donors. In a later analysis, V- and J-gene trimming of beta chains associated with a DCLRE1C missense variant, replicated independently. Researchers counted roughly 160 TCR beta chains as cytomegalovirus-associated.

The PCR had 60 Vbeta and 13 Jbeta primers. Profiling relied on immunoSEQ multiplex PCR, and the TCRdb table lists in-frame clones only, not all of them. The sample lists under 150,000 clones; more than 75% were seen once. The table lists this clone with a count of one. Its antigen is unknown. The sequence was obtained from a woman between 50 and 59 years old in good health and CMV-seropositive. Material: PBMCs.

The CDR3 reads CASSSSTIPQHF. Written as DNA, the CDR3 is TGTGCCAGCAGTTCTTCTACTATTCCCCAGCATTTT. The genes are TRBV6-5 and TRBJ1-5; D gene ambiguous. Trimming removed 4 bases from V and 10 bases from J, with 11 bases in between. The CDR3 length is 12 residues. Looked up from germline, CDR1 is MNHEY and CDR2 is SVGAGI.